Listed below are T cell receptor beta chains from one sample, sequenced in a study of T cells in Graves' hyperthyroidism and ophthalmopathy. TCRdb ran MiXCR on the multiplex PCR reads and lists one entry per CDR3 protein. The sample contains about 710,000 distinct CDR3 sequences, about 17% of which appear only once. Sequenced input: blood. These receptors were taken from a man between 18 and 35 years old with Graves' hyperthyroidism. Each CDR3 is given with its conserved first and last residue. D genes are given only for firm matches. Clone sizes are given selectively: once, few, many, or a class where the clone is expanded.

abundance,d_gene,j_gene,v_gene,CDR3aa,CDR3nt
few,TRBD1,TRBJ2-5,TRBV5-4,CASSSSQGETQYF,TGTGCCAGCAGCTCCTCACAGGGGGAGACCCAGTACTTC
many,-,TRBJ2-4,TRBV7-9,CASSSAGNQNIQYF,TGTGCCAGCAGCTCGGCGGGCAACCAAAACATTCAGTACTTC
many,TRBD2,TRBJ2-1,TRBV12-3/TRBV12-4,CASSFSGGYNEQFF,TGTGCCAGCAGTTTTAGCGGGGGCTACAATGAGCAGTTCTTC
few,-,TRBJ2-1,TRBV3-1,CASSLIGANEQFF,TGTGCCAGCAGCCTCATCGGGGCCAATGAGCAGTTCTTC
many,-,TRBJ2-7,TRBV25-1,CASSEYRDEQYF,TGTGCCAGCAGTGAATACAGGGACGAGCAGTACTTC
-,TRBD2,TRBJ2-5,TRBV9,CASSGGLAIKETQYF,TGTGCCAGCAGCGGGGGACTAGCGATTAAAGAGACCCAGTACTTC
-,TRBD2,TRBJ2-1,TRBV19,CASSIRTSGKYDEQFF,TGTGCCAGTAGTATAAGGACTAGCGGGAAATACGATGAGCAGTTCTTC
few,-,TRBJ2-3,TRBV4-1,CASSQTTRADTQYF,TGCGCCAGCAGCCAAACGACCCGGGCAGATACGCAGTATTTT
few,-,TRBJ1-5,TRBV7-9,CASSYGQDQPQHF,TGTGCCAGCAGCTACGGACAAGATCAGCCCCAGCATTTT
many,TRBD1,TRBJ2-1,TRBV28,CASSYTGVYNEQFF,TGTGCCAGCAGTTACACAGGGGTCTACAATGAGCAGTTCTTC
few,-,TRBJ1-5,TRBV6-6,CASSYEGIGSNQPQHF,TGTGCCAGCAGTTACGAGGGGATTGGTTCCAATCAGCCCCAGCATTTT
few,-,TRBJ2-5,TRBV28,CASTIDRLETQYF,TGTGCCAGCACCATCGACAGATTGGAGACCCAGTACTTC
many,TRBD2,TRBJ2-1,TRBV6-1,CASRTSGTRSHNEQFF,TGTGCCAGCAGAACCTCCGGGACTAGGTCCCACAATGAGCAGTTCTTC
-,TRBD2,TRBJ2-3,TRBV20-1,CSAREGTTITDTQYF,TGCAGTGCTAGAGAGGGGACTACCATTACAGATACGCAGTATTTT
-,-,TRBJ2-1,TRBV4-3,CASSRRGRQSHNEQFF,TGCGCCAGCAGCCGCCGAGGGCGTCAGTCCCACAATGAGCAGTTCTTC
few,-,TRBJ1-1,TRBV27,CASSAVQGSEAFF,TGTGCCAGCAGTGCTGTACAGGGATCTGAAGCTTTCTTT
-,TRBD2,TRBJ2-1,TRBV13,CASSLFSGRARNEQFF,TGTGCCAGCAGCTTATTTAGCGGGAGGGCCAGGAATGAGCAGTTCTTC
many,-,TRBJ1-5,TRBV20-1,CSASELSNQPQHF,TGCAGTGCCTCGGAGCTGAGCAATCAGCCCCAGCATTTT
many,TRBD2,TRBJ2-3,TRBV7-2,CASREASGRSDTQYF,TGTGCCAGCAGGGAAGCTAGCGGGAGGTCAGATACGCAGTATTTT
-,-,TRBJ2-4,TRBV27,CASSLSLRDRIQYF,TGTGCCAGCAGTTTATCACTGCGGGACCGAATTCAGTACTTC
-,-,TRBJ1-2,TRBV20-1,CSARDPQINYGYTF,TGCAGTGCTAGAGATCCCCAGATTAACTATGGCTACACCTTC
many,-,TRBJ2-2,TRBV30,CAWSGTVRAGELFF,TGTGCCTGGAGTGGGACGGTTAGAGCCGGGGAGCTGTTTTTT
many,-,TRBJ1-1,TRBV2,CASSEDLNTEAFF,TGTGCCAGCAGTGAAGATTTGAACACTGAAGCTTTCTTT
many,TRBD2,TRBJ2-7,TRBV2,CASSASGGEQYF,TGTGCCAGCAGTGCCTCCGGGGGGGAGCAGTACTTC
many,TRBD1,TRBJ2-7,TRBV11-2,CATQTGTGYEQYF,TGTGCCACCCAGACTGGGACAGGGTACGAGCAGTACTTC
-,-,TRBJ2-3,TRBV4-2,CASSQGDSNADTQYF,TGTGCCAGCAGCCAAGGAGACAGTAATGCAGATACGCAGTATTTT
-,TRBD1,TRBJ2-1,TRBV12-5,CASGSGTGGSNEQFF,TGTGCTAGTGGCTCCGGGACAGGGGGTAGCAATGAGCAGTTCTTC
few,TRBD1,TRBJ1-5,TRBV5-1,CASSFYRGQGGSNQPQHF,TGCGCCAGCAGCTTTTATAGGGGGCAAGGGGGCAGCAATCAGCCCCAGCATTTT
many,TRBD2,TRBJ2-7,TRBV12-3/TRBV12-4,CASSLETSDSYEQYF,TGTGCCAGCAGTTTGGAGACTAGCGACTCCTACGAGCAGTACTTC
few,-,TRBJ2-3,TRBV9,CASAGDADTQYF,TGTGCCAGCGCAGGAGACGCAGATACGCAGTATTTT
-,-,TRBJ1-5,TRBV2,CASQGQGPRNNQPQHF,TGTGCCAGCCAGGGTCAGGGCCCAAGAAACAATCAGCCCCAGCATTTT
many,TRBD2,TRBJ2-7,TRBV27,CASSLSGRGSYEQYF,TGTGCCAGCAGTTTATCAGGGAGGGGAAGCTACGAGCAGTACTTC
many,-,TRBJ2-3,TRBV9,CASSAPSLVWWSDTQYF,TGTGCCAGCAGCGCCCCCTCACTAGTTTGGTGGTCAGATACGCAGTATTTT
-,-,TRBJ2-2,TRBV7-9,CASDPSANTGELFF,TGTGCCAGCGACCCTTCCGCGAACACCGGGGAGCTGTTTTTT
many,TRBD1,TRBJ2-5,TRBV28,CASSTFLQGEETQYF,TGTGCCAGCAGCACCTTTCTACAGGGGGAAGAGACCCAGTACTTC
many,TRBD2,TRBJ2-3,TRBV5-1,CASSSSTSGISTDTQYF,TGCGCCAGCAGCTCTTCTACTAGCGGGATCAGCACAGATACGCAGTATTTT
-,TRBD2,TRBJ2-1,TRBV27,CASSFPGGEQFF,TGTGCCAGCAGTTTCCCGGGAGGGGAGCAGTTCTTC
few,TRBD1,TRBJ2-2,TRBV2,CASARTGSGELFF,TGTGCCAGCGCCCGGACAGGGTCCGGGGAGCTGTTTTTT
few,-,TRBJ2-5,TRBV6-2/TRBV6-3,CASSTPYSGETQYF,TGTGCCAGCAGTACCCCTTACTCCGGGGAGACCCAGTACTTC
once,TRBD1,TRBJ2-1,TRBV12-3/TRBV12-4,CASRLTGAMRWFF,TGTGCCAGCAGGCTGACAGGGGCAATGAGGTGGTTCTTC
few,TRBD2,TRBJ2-3,TRBV28,CASLRGGSGDTQYF,TGTGCCAGTCTTCGGGGCGGGAGTGGGGATACGCAGTATTTT
-,-,TRBJ1-6,TRBV5-1,CASSLRGPAYNSPLHF,TGCGCCAGCAGCTTGAGAGGGCCGGCTTATAATTCACCCCTCCACTTT
many,TRBD1,TRBJ2-7,TRBV30,CAWSIRDRSYEQYF,TGTGCCTGGAGTATCCGGGACAGGTCCTACGAGCAGTACTTC
-,-,TRBJ2-7,TRBV29-1,CSVRSEQYF,TGCAGCGTTAGGTCCGAGCAGTACTTC
few,-,TRBJ2-4,TRBV28,CASSFWTVSIQYF,TGTGCCAGCAGTTTCTGGACAGTGAGCATTCAGTACTTC
many,-,TRBJ2-1,TRBV27,CASNLLGASSYNEQFF,TGTGCCAGCAACCTACTAGGCGCGAGCTCCTACAATGAGCAGTTCTTC
-,-,TRBJ1-1,TRBV27,CASISNRVLGEAFF,TGTGCCAGCATCTCTAACAGGGTCCTCGGTGAAGCTTTCTTT
-,-,TRBJ2-7,TRBV19,CASSAKSSYEQYF,TGTGCCAGTAGTGCCAAGAGCTCCTACGAGCAGTACTTC
many,TRBD2,TRBJ2-1,TRBV28,CASSAGAGLAVFF,TGTGCCAGCAGTGCGGGGGCAGGACTAGCGGTGTTCTTC
many,TRBD1,TRBJ1-1,TRBV28,CASSTNRGSDGTEAFF,TGTGCCAGCAGTACAAACAGGGGAAGTGACGGCACTGAAGCTTTCTTT
many,-,TRBJ2-7,TRBV2,CASRGTGNYEQYF,TGTGCCAGCAGGGGCACAGGGAACTACGAGCAGTACTTC
few,-,TRBJ2-7,TRBV15,CATSRVRAGRTYEQYF,TGTGCCACCAGCAGAGTCCGGGCGGGGAGAACCTACGAGCAGTACTTC
many,-,TRBJ1-5,TRBV28,CASRMGLGQPQHF,TGTGCCAGCAGGATGGGCTTGGGTCAGCCCCAGCATTTT
-,-,TRBJ1-2,TRBV7-3,CASSLDTQGGYTF,TGTGCCAGCAGCTTAGACACTCAGGGGGGCTACACCTTC
-,TRBD1,TRBJ1-6,TRBV4-1,CASSRDRDRRAPLHF,TGCGCCAGCAGCCGCGACCGGGACAGGAGGGCACCCCTCCACTTT
many,-,TRBJ2-7,TRBV30,CAWSVRYEQYF,TGTGCCTGGAGTGTACGATACGAGCAGTACTTC
few,-,TRBJ2-7,TRBV14,CASSQVSGPYGEQYF,TGTGCCAGCAGCCAAGTTTCAGGGCCGTATGGCGAGCAGTACTTC
few,TRBD2,TRBJ2-5,TRBV20-1,CSARPASGDQETQYF,TGCAGTGCCCGCCCTGCTAGCGGGGATCAAGAGACCCAGTACTTC